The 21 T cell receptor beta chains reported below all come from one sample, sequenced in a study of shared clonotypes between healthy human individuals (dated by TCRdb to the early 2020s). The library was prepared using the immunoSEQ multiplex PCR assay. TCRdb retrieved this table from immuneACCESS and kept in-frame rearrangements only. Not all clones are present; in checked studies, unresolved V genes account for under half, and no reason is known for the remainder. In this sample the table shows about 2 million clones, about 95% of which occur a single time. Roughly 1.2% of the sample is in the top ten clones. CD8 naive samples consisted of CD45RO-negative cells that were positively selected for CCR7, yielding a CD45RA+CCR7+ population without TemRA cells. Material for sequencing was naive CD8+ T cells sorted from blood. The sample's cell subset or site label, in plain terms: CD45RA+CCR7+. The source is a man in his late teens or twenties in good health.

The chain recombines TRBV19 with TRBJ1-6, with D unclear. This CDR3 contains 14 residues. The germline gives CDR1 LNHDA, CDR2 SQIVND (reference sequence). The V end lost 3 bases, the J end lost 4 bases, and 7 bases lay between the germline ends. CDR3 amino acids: CASSMALYNSPLHF. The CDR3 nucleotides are TGTGCCAGTAGTATGGCGCTATATAATTCACCCCTCCACTTT.

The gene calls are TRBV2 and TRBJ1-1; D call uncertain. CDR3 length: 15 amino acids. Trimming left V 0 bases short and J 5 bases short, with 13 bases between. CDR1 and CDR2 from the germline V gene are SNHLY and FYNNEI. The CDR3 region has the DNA TGTGCCAGCAGTGAAGCGCTTGATTTAGGGACTGAAGCTTTCTTT. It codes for CASSEALDLGTEAFF.

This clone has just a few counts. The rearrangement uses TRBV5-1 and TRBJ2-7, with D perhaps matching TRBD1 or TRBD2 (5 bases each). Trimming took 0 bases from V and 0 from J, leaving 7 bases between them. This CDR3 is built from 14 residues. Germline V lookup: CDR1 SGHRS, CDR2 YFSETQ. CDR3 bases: TGCGCCAGCAGCTTGGTCGGGGCCTCCTACGAGCAGTACTTC. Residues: CASSLVGASYEQYF.

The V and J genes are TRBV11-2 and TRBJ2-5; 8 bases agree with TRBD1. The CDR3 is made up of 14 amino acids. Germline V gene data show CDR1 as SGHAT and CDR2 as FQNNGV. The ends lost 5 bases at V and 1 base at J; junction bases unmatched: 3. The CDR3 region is CASSPGQAQETQYF. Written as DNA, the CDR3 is TGTGCCAGCAGCCCGGGACAGGCCCAAGAGACCCAGTACTTC. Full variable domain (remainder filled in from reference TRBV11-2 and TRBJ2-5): EAGVAQSPRYKIIEKRQSVAFWCNPISGHATLYWYQQILGQGPKLLIQFQNNGVVDDSQLPKDRFSAERLKGVDSTLKIQPAKLEDSAVYLCASSPGQAQETQYFGPGTRLLVL.

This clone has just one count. CDR3 residues: CASSLVGGGSPKETQYF. The CDR3 coding sequence is TGCGCCAGCAGCTTGGTAGGGGGCGGATCCCCCAAAGAGACCCAGTACTTC. This rearrangement joins TRBV5-1 to TRBJ2-5, with 7 bases lining up with TRBD1. This CDR3 is 17 amino acids long. The germline CDR1 and CDR2 sequences are SGHRS and YFSETQ. V dropped 0 bases and J dropped 3; count of bases not matched to a gene: 11.

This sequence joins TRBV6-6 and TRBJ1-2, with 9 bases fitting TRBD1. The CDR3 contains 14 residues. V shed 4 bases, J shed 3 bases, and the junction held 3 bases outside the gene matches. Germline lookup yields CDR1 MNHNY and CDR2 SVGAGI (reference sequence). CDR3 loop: CASSSWTGDYGYTF. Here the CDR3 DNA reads TGTGCCAGCAGTTCTTGGACAGGGGACTATGGCTACACCTTC.

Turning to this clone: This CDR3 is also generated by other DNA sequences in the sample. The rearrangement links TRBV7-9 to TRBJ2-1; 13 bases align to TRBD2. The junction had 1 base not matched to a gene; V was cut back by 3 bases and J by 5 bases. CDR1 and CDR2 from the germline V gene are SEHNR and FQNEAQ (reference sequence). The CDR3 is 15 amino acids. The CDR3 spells CASSLGLAGNNEQFF. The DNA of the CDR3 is TGTGCCAGCAGCTTGGGACTAGCGGGAAACAATGAGCAGTTCTTC.

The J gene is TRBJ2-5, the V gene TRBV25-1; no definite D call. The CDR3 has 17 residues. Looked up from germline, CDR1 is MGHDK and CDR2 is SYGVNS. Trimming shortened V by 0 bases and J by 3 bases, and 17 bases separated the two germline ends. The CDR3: CASSEYGIWQAKETQYF. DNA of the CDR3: TGTGCCAGCAGTGAATACGGTATTTGGCAGGCTAAAGAGACCCAGTACTTC.

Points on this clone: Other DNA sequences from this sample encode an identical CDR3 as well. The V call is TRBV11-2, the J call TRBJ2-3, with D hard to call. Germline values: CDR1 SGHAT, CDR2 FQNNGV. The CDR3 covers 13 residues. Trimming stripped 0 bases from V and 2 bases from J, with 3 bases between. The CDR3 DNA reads TGTGCCAGCAGCTTAGATCCCACAGATACGCAGTATTTT. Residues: CASSLDPTDTQYF.

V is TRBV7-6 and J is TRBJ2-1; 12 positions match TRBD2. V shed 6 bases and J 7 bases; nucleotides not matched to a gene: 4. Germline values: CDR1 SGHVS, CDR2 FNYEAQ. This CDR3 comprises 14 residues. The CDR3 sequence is CASSSSGRGNEQFF. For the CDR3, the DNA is TGTGCCAGCAGTTCTAGCGGGAGGGGTAATGAGCAGTTCTTC.

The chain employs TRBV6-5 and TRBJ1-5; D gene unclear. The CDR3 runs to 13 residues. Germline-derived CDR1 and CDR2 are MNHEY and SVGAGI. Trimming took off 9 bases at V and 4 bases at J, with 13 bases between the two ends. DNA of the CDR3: TGTGCCAGTCAGTTAGCCCAGAATCAGCCCCAGCATTTT. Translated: CASQLAQNQPQHF.

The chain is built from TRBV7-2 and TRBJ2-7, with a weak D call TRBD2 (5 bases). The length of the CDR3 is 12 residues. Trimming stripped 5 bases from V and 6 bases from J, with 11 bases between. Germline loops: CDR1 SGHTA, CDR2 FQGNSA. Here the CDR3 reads CASSVGGSEQYF. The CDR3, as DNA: TGTGCCAGCAGCGTTGGTGGGAGCGAGCAGTACTTC.

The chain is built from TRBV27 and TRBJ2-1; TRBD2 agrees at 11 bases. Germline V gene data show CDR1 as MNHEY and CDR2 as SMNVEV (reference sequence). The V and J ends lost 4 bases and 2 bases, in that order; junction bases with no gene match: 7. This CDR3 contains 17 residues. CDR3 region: CASSWIGTSGPYNEQFF. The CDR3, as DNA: TGTGCCAGCAGTTGGATTGGGACTAGCGGCCCCTACAATGAGCAGTTCTTC.

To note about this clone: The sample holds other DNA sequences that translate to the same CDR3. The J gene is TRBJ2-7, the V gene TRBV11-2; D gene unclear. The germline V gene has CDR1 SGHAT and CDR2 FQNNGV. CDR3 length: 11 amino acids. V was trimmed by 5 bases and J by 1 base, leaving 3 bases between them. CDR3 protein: CASSHSYEQYF. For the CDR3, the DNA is TGTGCCAGCAGCCATTCCTACGAGCAGTACTTC.

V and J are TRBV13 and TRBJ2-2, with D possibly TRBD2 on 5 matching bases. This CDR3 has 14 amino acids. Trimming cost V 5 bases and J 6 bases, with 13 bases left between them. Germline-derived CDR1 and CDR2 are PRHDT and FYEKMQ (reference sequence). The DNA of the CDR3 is TGTGCCAGCAGCCCCCCGGGGTTCCCCGGGGAGCTGTTTTTT. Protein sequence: CASSPPGFPGELFF.

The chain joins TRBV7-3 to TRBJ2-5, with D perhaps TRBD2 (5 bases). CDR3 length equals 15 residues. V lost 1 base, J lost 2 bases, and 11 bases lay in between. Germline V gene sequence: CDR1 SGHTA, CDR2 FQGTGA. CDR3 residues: CASSLIGGLQETQYF. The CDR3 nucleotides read TGTGCCAGCAGCTTAATCGGCGGACTGCAAGAGACCCAGTACTTC. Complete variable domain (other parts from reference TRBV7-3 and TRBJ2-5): GAGVSQTPSNKVTEKGKYVELRCDPISGHTALYWYRQSLGQGPEFLIYFQGTGAADDSGLPNDRFFAVRPEGSVSTLKIQRTERGDSAVYLCASSLIGGLQETQYFGPGTRLLVL.

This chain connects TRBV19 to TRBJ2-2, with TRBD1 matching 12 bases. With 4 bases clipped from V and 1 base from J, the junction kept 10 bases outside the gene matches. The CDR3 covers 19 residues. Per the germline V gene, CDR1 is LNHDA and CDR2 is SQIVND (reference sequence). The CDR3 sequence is CASSNHPGTGGVNTGELFF. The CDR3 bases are TGTGCCAGTAGTAACCATCCCGGGACAGGGGGCGTGAACACCGGGGAGCTGTTTTTT.

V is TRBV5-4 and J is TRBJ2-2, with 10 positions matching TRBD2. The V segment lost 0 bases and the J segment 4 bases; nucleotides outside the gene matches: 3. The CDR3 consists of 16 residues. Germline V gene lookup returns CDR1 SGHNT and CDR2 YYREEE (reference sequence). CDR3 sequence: CASSLGLAGSTGELFF. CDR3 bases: TGTGCCAGCAGCTTGGGACTAGCGGGTTCCACCGGGGAGCTGTTTTTT.

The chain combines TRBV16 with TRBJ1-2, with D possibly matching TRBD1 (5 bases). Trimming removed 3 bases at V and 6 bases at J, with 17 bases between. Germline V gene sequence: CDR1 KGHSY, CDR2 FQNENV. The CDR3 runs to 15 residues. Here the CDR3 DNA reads TGTGCCAGCAGCCACCCATATTTGGGGGAACATGGCTACACCTTC. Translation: CASSHPYLGEHGYTF.

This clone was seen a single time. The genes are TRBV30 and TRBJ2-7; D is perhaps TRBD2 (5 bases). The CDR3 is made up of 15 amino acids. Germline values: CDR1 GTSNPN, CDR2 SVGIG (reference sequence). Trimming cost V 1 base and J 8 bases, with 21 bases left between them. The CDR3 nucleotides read TGTGCCTGGAGTGCCCTTACCGGGCCAGGAGGCCAGCAGTACTTC. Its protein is CAWSALTGPGGQQYF.

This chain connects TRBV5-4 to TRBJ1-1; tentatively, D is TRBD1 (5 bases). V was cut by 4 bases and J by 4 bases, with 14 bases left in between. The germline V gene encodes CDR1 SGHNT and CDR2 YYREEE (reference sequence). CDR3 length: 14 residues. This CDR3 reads CASSPIRQGTEAFF. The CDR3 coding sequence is TGTGCCAGCAGCCCCATCCGGCAGGGCACTGAAGCTTTCTTT. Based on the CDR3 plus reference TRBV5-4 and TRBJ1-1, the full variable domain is ETGVTQSPTHLIKTRGQQVTLRCSSQSGHNTVSWYQQALGQGPQFIFQYYREEENGRGNFPPRFSGLQFPNYSSELNVNALELDDSALYLCASSPIRQGTEAFFGQGTRLTVV.